Listed below are T cell receptor beta chains from one sample, sequenced in a study of early T cells in non-severe SARS-CoV-2 infection. TCRdb passed the 5' RACE reads through MiXCR, listing each CDR3 protein once. The table has 50,000 to 60,000 distinct CDR3 sequences, 7% to 8% seen once. The sample consisted of whole blood. Receptor source: an adult who was a healthcare worker with PCR-confirmed SARS-CoV-2 infection or an uninfected control (not recorded which). Both conserved end residues are part of each CDR3. A D gene is named only where the DNA matches it firmly. Where a row states a size, it is once, few, many or the class of an expanded clone; other rows omit it.

abundance | j_gene | len | v_gene | d_gene | CDR3nt | CDR3aa
many | TRBJ2-5 | 14 | TRBV13 | TRBD1 | TGTGCCAGCAGCGAAAGAGGGGGCGAAGAGACCCAGTACTTC | CASSERGGEETQYF
few | TRBJ2-4 | 17 | TRBV21-1 | NA | TGTGCCAGCAGCAAATGGTATACTCAAATAGCCAAAAACATTCAGTACTTC | CASSKWYTQIAKNIQYF
NA | TRBJ1-3 | 15 | TRBV12-3/TRBV12-4 | NA | TGTGCCAGCAGTTTAGGCCAGGGTCGCGAAAACACCATATATTTT | CASSLGQGRENTIYF
many | TRBJ2-7 | 13 | TRBV28 | NA | TGTGCCACACGGTCCCAGGGAGACTACGAGCAGTACTTC | CATRSQGDYEQYF
many | TRBJ1-1 | 13 | TRBV2 | NA | TGTGCCAGCGTGGGGGAAGGAGAAACTGAAGCTTTCTTT | CASVGEGETEAFF
NA | TRBJ2-7 | 14 | TRBV3-1 | NA | TGTGCCAGCAGCCCGGGGCAGGGCCTCTACGAGCAGTACTTC | CASSPGQGLYEQYF
medium-sized | TRBJ2-3 | 11 | TRBV20-1 | NA | TGCAGTGCCTTTCGTGCAGATACGCAGTATTTT | CSAFRADTQYF
NA | TRBJ2-1 | 13 | TRBV7-9 | NA | TGTGCCAGCAGCTTATATGGCCTCAATGAGCAGTTCTTC | CASSLYGLNEQFF
few | TRBJ2-1 | 15 | TRBV18 | NA | TGTGCCAGCTCACGGAGGGGGGGAGCGAACAATGAGCAGTTCTTC | CASSRRGGANNEQFF
NA | TRBJ2-1 | 14 | TRBV18 | TRBD1 | TGTGCCAGCTCACCACTACAGGGGGCGGGCGAGCAGTTCTTC | CASSPLQGAGEQFF
NA | TRBJ2-5 | 11 | TRBV5-1 | NA | TGCACCAGCAGCTTGGCGGAGACCCAGTACTTC | CTSSLAETQYF
many | TRBJ1-1 | 13 | TRBV29-1 | NA | TGCAGCCTTCGTAGGGGAATGGACACTGAAGCTTTCTTT | CSLRRGMDTEAFF
many | TRBJ2-7 | 15 | TRBV27 | NA | TGTGCCAGCAGTTCCCCCAAGGGTTTTACCTACGAGCAGTACTTC | CASSSPKGFTYEQYF
few | TRBJ1-1 | 12 | TRBV27 | NA | TGTGCCAGCAGTTTATCCCAGGGTGAAGCTTTCTTT | CASSLSQGEAFF
many | TRBJ2-7 | 19 | TRBV7-8 | TRBD2 | TGTGCCAGCAGCTTGCTCACTACTCTCGGGACTAGCGCCTCCTACGAGCAGTACTTC | CASSLLTTLGTSASYEQYF
few | TRBJ2-4 | 13 | TRBV30 | NA | TGTGCCTGGATGATTCCTGCCAAAAACATTCAGTACTTC | CAWMIPAKNIQYF
NA | TRBJ2-1 | 13 | TRBV2 | NA | TGTGCCAGCACACTCCTGGCCTACAATGAGCAGTTCTTC | CASTLLAYNEQFF
NA | TRBJ2-3 | 16 | TRBV24-1 | TRBD2 | TGTGCCACCAGTGATTTAGCGGGAGGGGAGCGGGGGACGCAGTATTTT | CATSDLAGGERGTQYF
NA | TRBJ2-1 | 18 | TRBV11-2 | TRBD1 | TGTGCCAGCAGCTTAGTGTTCCTACGGACAGGTTCCTACAATGAGCAGTTCTTC | CASSLVFLRTGSYNEQFF
few | TRBJ1-2 | 12 | TRBV7-9 | NA | TGTGCCAGCAGCTTAGATGCCTATGGCTACACCTTC | CASSLDAYGYTF
few | TRBJ1-1 | 17 | TRBV14 | TRBD1 | TGTGCCAGCAGCTTTTCAATCGGACAGGGGGCGTGGACTGAAGCTTTCTTT | CASSFSIGQGAWTEAFF
many | TRBJ2-3 | 14 | TRBV28 | TRBD2 | TGTGCCACCGTAGCGGGAGAAAGGACAGATACGCAGTATTTT | CATVAGERTDTQYF
many | TRBJ2-7 | 15 | TRBV7-6 | NA | TGTGCCAGCAGCTTAGGGGCAACAATCCCCCTCGAGCAGTACTTC | CASSLGATIPLEQYF
few | TRBJ1-3 | 15 | TRBV20-1 | NA | TGCAGTGCTAGCAAAGGGAGGTACTCTGGAAACACCATATATTTT | CSASKGRYSGNTIYF
medium-sized | TRBJ1-1 | 13 | TRBV7-2 | NA | TGTGCCAGCAGCTTAGACAGGAACACTGAAGCTTTCTTT | CASSLDRNTEAFF
few | TRBJ1-1 | 13 | TRBV27 | NA | TGTGCCAGCAGTTGGGGGGCGGGCACTGAAGCTTTCTTT | CASSWGAGTEAFF
many | TRBJ2-7 | 16 | TRBV9 | TRBD2 | TGTGCCAGCAGCGAATCCGGGACTAGCGGCTCCTACGAGCAGTACTTC | CASSESGTSGSYEQYF
NA | TRBJ2-3 | 16 | TRBV3-1 | NA | TGTGCCAGCAGCCAAGATACTAGCCTCTACACAGATACGCAGTATTTT | CASSQDTSLYTDTQYF
few | TRBJ2-7 | 12 | TRBV3-1 | NA | TGTGCCAGCACTGGGAATACCTACGAGCAGTACTTC | CASTGNTYEQYF
many | TRBJ2-5 | 11 | TRBV5-4 | TRBD2 | TGTGCCAGCAGCTCTGCGGGGGCCCAGTACTTC | CASSSAGAQYF
few | TRBJ2-3 | 16 | TRBV5-6 | NA | TGTGCCAGCAGCCTAAGGACCGGTCTAGGCACAGATACGCAGTATTTT | CASSLRTGLGTDTQYF
many | TRBJ2-1 | 15 | TRBV7-9 | TRBD1 | TGTGCCAGCAGCTTAGTCGGACAGGGGTACAATGAGCAGTTCTTC | CASSLVGQGYNEQFF
NA | TRBJ1-1 | 15 | TRBV28 | TRBD1 | TGTGCCAGCAGTTACGCGGGACAGGGGAACACTGAAGCTTTCTTT | CASSYAGQGNTEAFF
many | TRBJ2-1 | 15 | TRBV28 | TRBD2 | TGTGCCAGCACTGGACTAGCGGAGATTTCCGATGAGCAGTTCTTC | CASTGLAEISDEQFF
many | TRBJ1-2 | 13 | TRBV29-1 | NA | TGCAGCGTAGGAGCGGGTTATAACTATGGCTACACCTTC | CSVGAGYNYGYTF
few | TRBJ1-4 | 12 | TRBV7-9 | NA | TGTGCCAGCAGCCCGAGAAATGAAAAACTGTTTTTT | CASSPRNEKLFF
NA | TRBJ2-3 | 12 | TRBV5-1 | NA | TGCGCCAGCAAGTCTAGCACAGATACGCAGTATTTT | CASKSSTDTQYF
many | TRBJ2-2 | 15 | TRBV4-2 | TRBD1 | TGTGCCAGCAGCCAAGGACAGGGCAACACCGGGGAGCTGTTTTTT | CASSQGQGNTGELFF